The rows below give T cell receptor beta chains drawn from one sample of a study of beta chain features in type 1 diabetes. Profiled with immunoSEQ multiplex PCR; TCRdb holds only in-frame clones, not every one. The sample includes nearly 350,000 clones, about a tenth of them seen just once. The sequenced sample consisted of central memory CD4+ T cells from blood. Source of these receptors: a man aged 30 to 45 with type 1 diabetes. Both conserved end residues are part of each CDR3. The D gene is left open where the match is weak. Expanded clones are given a class, and other clones once, few, many or no size at all.

j_gene,d_gene,v_gene,abundance,CDR3nt,CDR3aa
TRBJ2-3,.,TRBV5-5,few,TGTGCCAGCAGCTTGGCCTACAGGGCAGATACGCAGTATTTT,CASSLAYRADTQYF
TRBJ2-3,.,TRBV10-2,few,TGCGCCAGCAGTGGGAGGGGGGGGGACACGCAGTATTTT,CASSGRGGDTQYF
TRBJ1-5,TRBD1,TRBV6-5,few,TGTGCCAGCAGTTTCCCCGGGACAGGCGAAGATCAGCCCCAGCATTTT,CASSFPGTGEDQPQHF
TRBJ2-7,.,TRBV11-2,few,TGTGCCAGCAGCTTAGTGGAGTTGGAGCAGTACTTC,CASSLVELEQYF
TRBJ1-2,TRBD1,TRBV28,.,TGTGCCAGCAGTTCGGGACAGATAGGCTATGGCTACACCTTC,CASSSGQIGYGYTF
TRBJ1-1,.,TRBV9,.,TGTGCCAGCAGCGTAGTCGGGGGGAACACTGAAGCTTTCTTT,CASSVVGGNTEAFF
TRBJ1-2,TRBD1,TRBV19,.,TGTGCCAGTAGTAGGACAGGGCAACTCCTAGCTAACTATGGCTACACCTTC,CASSRTGQLLANYGYTF
TRBJ2-5,.,TRBV11-2,.,TGTGCCAGCAGCTTCCAGGGCTCGGAGACCCAGTACTTC,CASSFQGSETQYF
TRBJ1-4,.,TRBV4-1,many,TGCGCCAGCAGCCAAGGGACAGCCCAGGGTGAAAAACTGTTTTTT,CASSQGTAQGEKLFF
TRBJ1-1,.,TRBV10-3,.,TGTGCCATCAGACCATCGACAGGGAACACTGAAGCTTTCTTT,CAIRPSTGNTEAFF
TRBJ2-5,.,TRBV10-3,.,TGTGCCATCAGTGTCGGGGCCAGAAGTCAAGAGACCCAGTACTTC,CAISVGARSQETQYF
TRBJ1-2,.,TRBV9,.,TGTGCCAGCAGCCCCAGGACAGAACCTAACTATGGCTACACCTTC,CASSPRTEPNYGYTF
TRBJ2-1,TRBD2,TRBV27,many,TGTGCCAGCAGCCCCACCGGGACTAGCGGGGTGTACAATGAGCAGTTCTTC,CASSPTGTSGVYNEQFF
TRBJ2-5,TRBD2,TRBV2,.,TGTGCCAGCAGCGGACTAGCGGTGGGGGAGACCCAGTACTTC,CASSGLAVGETQYF
TRBJ2-7,.,TRBV6-1,.,TGTGCCAGCAGTAGCTATCGCGCCTACGAGCAGTACTTC,CASSSYRAYEQYF
TRBJ1-5,TRBD1,TRBV5-4,.,TGTGCCAGCTTTGCCCTGCCGATGGGACAGAGCAATCAGCCCCAGCATTTT,CASFALPMGQSNQPQHF
TRBJ1-2,.,TRBV19,.,TGTGCCAGTAGTATGGAGCAGGAGAGCTACACCTTC,CASSMEQESYTF
TRBJ2-7,.,TRBV11-2,few,TGTGCCAGCAGCTTAGAACCGCGACAGAGAGAGCAGTACTTC,CASSLEPRQREQYF
TRBJ1-2,.,TRBV5-1,few,TGCGCCAGCAGCTTGGCTACAGAGGACTATGGCTACACCTTC,CASSLATEDYGYTF
TRBJ2-7,.,TRBV5-1,.,TGCGCCAGCTTTGCTTACTACGAGCAGTACTTC,CASFAYYEQYF
TRBJ1-1,.,TRBV14,few,TGTGCCAGCAGCCTTAGAGAGACAGGAGAAGCTTTCTTT,CASSLRETGEAFF
TRBJ2-3,TRBD1,TRBV5-1,few,TGCGCCAGCAGCTCACGGACAGGAGCTCTGGATACGCAGTATTTT,CASSSRTGALDTQYF
TRBJ1-3,.,TRBV7-2,few,TGTGCCAGCAGCTTATATCACTCTGGAAACACCATATATTTT,CASSLYHSGNTIYF
TRBJ1-1,.,TRBV4-3,.,TGCGCCAGCAGCCAAGGAGTTGGCAAATCTGAAGCTTTCTTT,CASSQGVGKSEAFF
TRBJ2-3,TRBD2,TRBV29-1,.,TGCAGCGCCTCGGGGCGGGGGGCCACAGATACGCAGTATTTT,CSASGRGATDTQYF
TRBJ1-3,TRBD1,TRBV28,.,TGTGCCAGCAGTGCCCACAGGGGATTCTTTGGAAACACCATATATTTT,CASSAHRGFFGNTIYF
TRBJ1-2,.,TRBV7-9,few,TGTGCCAGCAGCTCTCAGACAGCTAACTATGGCTACACCTTC,CASSSQTANYGYTF
TRBJ2-3,.,TRBV18,few,TGTGCCAGCTCACGTGTACTAGTTGGGTCTTCAGATACGCAGTATTTT,CASSRVLVGSSDTQYF
TRBJ2-7,.,TRBV7-2,few,TGTGCCAGCAGCTTAAGTTTTGGACCAGAGGACGAGCAGTACTTC,CASSLSFGPEDEQYF
TRBJ2-5,.,TRBV7-2,few,TGTGCCAGCAGCTCCGCTACACTAGAGATGAAGACCCAGTACTTC,CASSSATLEMKTQYF
TRBJ1-5,.,TRBV5-6,.,TGTGCCAGCAGCTTCTCCGGTTGGGGGTCCAGCAATCAGCCCCAGCATTTT,CASSFSGWGSSNQPQHF
TRBJ2-1,.,TRBV5-1,.,TGCGCCAGCAGACAGGGAGGGAGCTCCTACAATGAGCAGTTCTTC,CASRQGGSSYNEQFF
TRBJ2-5,.,TRBV30,few,TGTGCCTGGAGTGTACGAGAACGAGGGACCCAGTACTTC,CAWSVRERGTQYF
TRBJ1-2,TRBD1,TRBV11-2,.,TGTGCCAGCAGCCCTACGACAGGGGCTAACTATGGCTACACCTTC,CASSPTTGANYGYTF
TRBJ1-6,.,TRBV28,.,TGTGCCAGCAGTTTATCCAGGGAGGGTTCACCCCTCCACTTT,CASSLSREGSPLHF
TRBJ2-7,TRBD2,TRBV10-1,.,TGCGCCAGCAGTGAGTCGAGGACTAGCGGGAATTACGAGCAGTACTTC,CASSESRTSGNYEQYF
TRBJ2-7,.,TRBV27,few,TGTGCCAGCAGCCTGACTAGGGGCAGCGAGCAGTACTTC,CASSLTRGSEQYF
TRBJ1-5,.,TRBV28,few,TGTGCCAGCAGTCGACAGCTCAATCAGCCCCAGCATTTT,CASSRQLNQPQHF
TRBJ1-1,.,TRBV2,.,TGTGCCAGCTCTGGGGTGAGGGGCACTGAAGCTTTCTTT,CASSGVRGTEAFF
TRBJ2-1,.,TRBV10-3,.,TGTGCCATCCAGGGACCCACGGGGGACAATGAGCAGTTCTTC,CAIQGPTGDNEQFF